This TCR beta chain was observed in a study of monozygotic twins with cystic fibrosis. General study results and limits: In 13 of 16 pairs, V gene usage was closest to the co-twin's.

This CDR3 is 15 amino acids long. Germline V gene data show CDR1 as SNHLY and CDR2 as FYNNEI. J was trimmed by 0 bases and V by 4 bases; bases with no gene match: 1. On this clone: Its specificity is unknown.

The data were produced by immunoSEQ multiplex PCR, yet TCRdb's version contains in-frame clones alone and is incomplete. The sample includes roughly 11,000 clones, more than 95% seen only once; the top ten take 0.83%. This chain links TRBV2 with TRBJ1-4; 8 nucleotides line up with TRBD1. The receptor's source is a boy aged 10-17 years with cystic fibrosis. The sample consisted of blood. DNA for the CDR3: TGTGCCAGCAGTGCACAGGGGGCAACTAATGAAAAACTGTTTTTT. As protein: CASSAQGATNEKLFF.